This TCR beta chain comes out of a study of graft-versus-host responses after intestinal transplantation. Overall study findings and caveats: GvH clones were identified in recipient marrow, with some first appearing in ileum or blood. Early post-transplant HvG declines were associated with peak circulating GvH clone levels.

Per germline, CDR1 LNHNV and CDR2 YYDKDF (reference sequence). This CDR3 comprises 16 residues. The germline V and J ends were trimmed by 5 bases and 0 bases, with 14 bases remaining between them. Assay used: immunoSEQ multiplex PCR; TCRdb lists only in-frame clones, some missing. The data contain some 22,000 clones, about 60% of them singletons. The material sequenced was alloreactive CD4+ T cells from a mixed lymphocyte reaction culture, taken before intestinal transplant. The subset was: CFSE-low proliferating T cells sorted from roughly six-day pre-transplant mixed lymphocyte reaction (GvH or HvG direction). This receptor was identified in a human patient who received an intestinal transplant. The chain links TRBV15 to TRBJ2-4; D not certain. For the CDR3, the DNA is TGTGCCACCAGCTCCCCCCGGCAGCGAGCCAAAAACATTCAGTACTTC. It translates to CATSSPRQRAKNIQYF.